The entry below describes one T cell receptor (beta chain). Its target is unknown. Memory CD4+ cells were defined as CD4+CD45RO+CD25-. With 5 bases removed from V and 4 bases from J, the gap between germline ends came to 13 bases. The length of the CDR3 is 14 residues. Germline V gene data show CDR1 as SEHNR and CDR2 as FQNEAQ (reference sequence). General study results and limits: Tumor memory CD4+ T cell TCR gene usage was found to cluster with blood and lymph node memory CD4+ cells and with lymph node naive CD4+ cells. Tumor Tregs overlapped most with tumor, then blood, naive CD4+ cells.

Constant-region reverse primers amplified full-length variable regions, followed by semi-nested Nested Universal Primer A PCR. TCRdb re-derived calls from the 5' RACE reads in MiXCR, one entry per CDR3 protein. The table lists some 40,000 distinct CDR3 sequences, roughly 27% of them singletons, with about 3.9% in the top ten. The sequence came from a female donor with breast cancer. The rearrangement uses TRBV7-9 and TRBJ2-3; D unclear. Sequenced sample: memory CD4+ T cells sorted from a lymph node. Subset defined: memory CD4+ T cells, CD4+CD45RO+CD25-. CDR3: CASSLGPLADTQYF. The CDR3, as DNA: TGTGCCAGCAGCCTCGGCCCCCTGGCAGATACGCAGTATTTT.